The text below deals with one TCR beta chain. Its antigen is unidentified. The data stem from a study of vaccination and CD4 T cells after COVID-19. Across the whole study: Median time from COVID diagnosis to post-COVID sampling was under 120 days (35 to 161). A median of around 70 days (range 14 to 241) separated dose two from the taking of post-vaccine samples.

Cultured CD4+ T cell DNA was sequenced using the Oncomine TCR Beta short-read assay. One entry per CDR3 protein results from TCRdb running MiXCR on the PCR reads. The sample lists fewer than 25,000 distinct CDR3 sequences, about 38% occurring once. Treatment denoted: approximately 11-day PBMC culture with coronavirus spike peptide pools or control peptides (ViraFEST assay). CDR3 length: 18 amino acids. CDR1 is MDHEN, CDR2 SYDVKM, per germline. Trimming removed 4 bases from V and 4 bases from J; junction bases left unmatched: 16. The rearrangement links TRBV28 to TRBJ1-2; TRBD1 agrees at 9 bases. The sequence was obtained from a human donor who received a COVID-19 vaccine. The material sequenced was CD4+ T cells from blood, cultured in vitro, taken before SARS-CoV-2 vaccination. CDR3 sequence reads: CASSSPGQGGRMGYGYTF. CDR3 coding DNA: TGTGCCAGCAGTTCTCCGGGACAGGGAGGTAGGATGGGCTATGGCTACACCTTC.